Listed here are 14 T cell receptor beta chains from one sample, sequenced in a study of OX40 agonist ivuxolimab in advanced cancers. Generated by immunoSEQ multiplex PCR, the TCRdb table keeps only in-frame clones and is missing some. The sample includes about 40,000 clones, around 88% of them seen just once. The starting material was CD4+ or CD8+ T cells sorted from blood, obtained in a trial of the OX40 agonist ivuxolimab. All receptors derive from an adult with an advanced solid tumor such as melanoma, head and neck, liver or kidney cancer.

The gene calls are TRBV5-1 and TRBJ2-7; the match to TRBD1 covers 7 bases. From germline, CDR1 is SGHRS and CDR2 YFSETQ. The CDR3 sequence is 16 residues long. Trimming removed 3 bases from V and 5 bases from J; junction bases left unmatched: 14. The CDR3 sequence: CASSSSPTGTSNEQYF. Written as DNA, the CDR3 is TGCGCCAGCAGCTCCTCCCCGACAGGGACCTCTAACGAGCAGTACTTC.

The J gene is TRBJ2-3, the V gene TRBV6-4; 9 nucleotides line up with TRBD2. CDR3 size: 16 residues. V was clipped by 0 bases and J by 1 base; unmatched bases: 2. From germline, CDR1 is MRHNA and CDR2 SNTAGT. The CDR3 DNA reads TGTGCCAGCAGTGACTCGGCTAGCGGGGGCACAGATACGCAGTATTTT. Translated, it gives CASSDSASGGTDTQYF.

In nucleotides, the CDR3 is TGCGCCAGCAGCCGTTCGACTAGCGGGACCACCACCGGGGAGCTGTTTTTT. Encoded protein: CASSRSTSGTTTGELFF. This chain joins TRBV4-1 and TRBJ2-2; 11 positions agree with TRBD2. V shed 4 bases, J shed 4 bases, and the junction held 8 bases outside the gene matches. The CDR3 is 17 amino acids. CDR1 is MGHRA and CDR2 is YSYEKL in the germline V gene.

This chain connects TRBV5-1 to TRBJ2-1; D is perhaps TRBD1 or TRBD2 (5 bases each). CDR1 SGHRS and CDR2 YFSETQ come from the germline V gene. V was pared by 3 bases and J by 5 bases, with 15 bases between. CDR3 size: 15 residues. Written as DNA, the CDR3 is TGCGCCAGCAGCTGGTTACCGGGACCGAACAATGAGCAGTTCTTC. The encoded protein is CASSWLPGPNNEQFF.

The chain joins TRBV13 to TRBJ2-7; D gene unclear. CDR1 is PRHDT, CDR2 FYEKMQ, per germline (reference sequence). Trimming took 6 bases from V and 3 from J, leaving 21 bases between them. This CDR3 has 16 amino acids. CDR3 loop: CASRTVVGGNLYEQYF. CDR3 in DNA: TGTGCCAGCAGAACCGTCGTAGGCGGAAACCTCTACGAGCAGTACTTC.

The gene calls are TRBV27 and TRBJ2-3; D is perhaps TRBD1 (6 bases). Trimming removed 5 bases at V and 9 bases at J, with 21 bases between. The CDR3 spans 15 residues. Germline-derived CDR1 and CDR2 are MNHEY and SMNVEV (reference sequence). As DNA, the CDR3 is TGTGCCAGCAGTCCAATGCCAGGGGCCGGAGCCACGCAGTATTTT. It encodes CASSPMPGAGATQYF.

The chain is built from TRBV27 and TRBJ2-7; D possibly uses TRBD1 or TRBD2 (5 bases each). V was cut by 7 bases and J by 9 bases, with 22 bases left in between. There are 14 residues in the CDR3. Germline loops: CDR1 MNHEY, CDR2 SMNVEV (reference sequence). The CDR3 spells CASTLGERGAPQYF. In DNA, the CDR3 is TGTGCCAGCACCTTGGGGGAGAGGGGCGCCCCGCAGTACTTC.

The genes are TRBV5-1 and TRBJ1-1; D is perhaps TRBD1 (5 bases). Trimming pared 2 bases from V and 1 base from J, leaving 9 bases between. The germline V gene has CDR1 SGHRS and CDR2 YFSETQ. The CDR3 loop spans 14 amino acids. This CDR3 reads CASSLRDGNTEAFF. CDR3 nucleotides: TGCGCCAGCAGCTTAAGGGACGGGAACACTGAAGCTTTCTTT.

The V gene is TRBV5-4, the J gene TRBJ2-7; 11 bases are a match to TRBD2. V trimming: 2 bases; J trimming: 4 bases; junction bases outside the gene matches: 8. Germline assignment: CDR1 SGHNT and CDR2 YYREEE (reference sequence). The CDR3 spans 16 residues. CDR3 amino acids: CASSLYTSGSNYEQYF. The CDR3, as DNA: TGTGCCAGCAGCTTATACACTAGCGGGAGTAATTACGAGCAGTACTTC.

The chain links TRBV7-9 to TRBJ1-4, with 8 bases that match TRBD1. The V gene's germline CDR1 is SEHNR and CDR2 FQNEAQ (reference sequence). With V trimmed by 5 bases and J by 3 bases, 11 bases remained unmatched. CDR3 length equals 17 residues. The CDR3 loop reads CASSTRQGSLANEKLFF. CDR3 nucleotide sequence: TGTGCCAGCAGCACCCGACAGGGGTCCTTGGCTAATGAAAAACTGTTTTTT.

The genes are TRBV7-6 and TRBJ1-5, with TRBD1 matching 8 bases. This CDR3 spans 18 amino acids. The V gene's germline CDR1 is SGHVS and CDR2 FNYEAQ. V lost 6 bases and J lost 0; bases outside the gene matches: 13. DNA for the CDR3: TGTGCCAGCAGTAATGATGCTACAGGGGGGAATAGCAATCAGCCCCAGCATTTT. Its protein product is CASSNDATGGNSNQPQHF.

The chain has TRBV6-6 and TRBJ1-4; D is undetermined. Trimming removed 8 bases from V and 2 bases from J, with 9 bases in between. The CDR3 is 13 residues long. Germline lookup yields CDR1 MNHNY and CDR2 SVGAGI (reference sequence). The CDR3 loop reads CASARWTNEKLFF. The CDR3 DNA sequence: TGTGCCAGCGCGCGGTGGACTAATGAAAAACTGTTTTTT.

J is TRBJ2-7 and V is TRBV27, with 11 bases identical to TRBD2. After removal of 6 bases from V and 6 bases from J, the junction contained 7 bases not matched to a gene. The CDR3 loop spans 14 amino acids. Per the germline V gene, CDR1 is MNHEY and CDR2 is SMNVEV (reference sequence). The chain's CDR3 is CASSPTSGRSEQYF. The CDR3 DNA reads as TGTGCCAGCAGCCCCACTAGCGGGAGAAGCGAGCAGTACTTC.

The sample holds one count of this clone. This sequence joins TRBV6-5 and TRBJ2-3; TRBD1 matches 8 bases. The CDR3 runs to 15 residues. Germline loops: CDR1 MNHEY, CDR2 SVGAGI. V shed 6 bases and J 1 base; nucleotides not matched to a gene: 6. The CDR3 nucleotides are TGTGCCAGCAGCCCAGGGGGCTGGGGCACAGATACGCAGTATTTT. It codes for CASSPGGWGTDTQYF.